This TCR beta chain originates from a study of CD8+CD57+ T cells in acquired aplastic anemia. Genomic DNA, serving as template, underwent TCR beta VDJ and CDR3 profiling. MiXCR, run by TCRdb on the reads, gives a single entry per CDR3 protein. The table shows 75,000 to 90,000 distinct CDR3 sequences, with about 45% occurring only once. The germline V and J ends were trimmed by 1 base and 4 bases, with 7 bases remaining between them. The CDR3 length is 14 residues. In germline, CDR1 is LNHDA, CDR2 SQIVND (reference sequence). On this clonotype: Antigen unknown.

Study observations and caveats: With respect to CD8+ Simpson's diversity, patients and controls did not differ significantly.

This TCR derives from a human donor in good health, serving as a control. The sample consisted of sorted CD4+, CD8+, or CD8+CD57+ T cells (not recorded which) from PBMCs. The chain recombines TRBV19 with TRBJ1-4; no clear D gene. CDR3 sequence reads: CASSIASLNEKLFF. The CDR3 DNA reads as TGTGCCAGTAGTATAGCCAGCCTTAATGAAAAACTGTTTTTT.